Listed below are T cell receptor beta chains from one sample, sequenced in a study of T cell changes during pregnancy in multiple sclerosis. The data were produced by immunoSEQ multiplex PCR, yet TCRdb's version contains in-frame clones alone and is incomplete. The sample lists 45,000 to 55,000 clones, around 94% occurring once. Here the sequenced sample was CD4+ T cells from peripheral blood mononuclear cells, taken in the second trimester of pregnancy. These receptors came from a female donor in good health, enrolled as a control in a pregnancy study. Both conserved end residues are part of each CDR3. The D gene is left open where the match is weak. Rows give clone size only sometimes, using once, few, many, or a class for an expanded clone.

d_call: .
j_call: TRBJ1-1
v_call: TRBV2
clone_size: .
cdr3_nt: TGTGCCAGCAGTGAATCTGAGGACACTGAAGCTTTCTTT
cdr3_aa: CASSESEDTEAFF

d_call: TRBD2
j_call: TRBJ2-7
v_call: TRBV5-1
clone_size: .
cdr3_nt: TGCGCCAGCAGCCCGGGAGGTCACTACGAGCAGTACTTC
cdr3_aa: CASSPGGHYEQYF

d_call: TRBD1
j_call: TRBJ2-1
v_call: TRBV7-8
clone_size: .
cdr3_nt: TGTGCCAGCAGCTTCCGGGACAGGGCCTACAATGAGCAGTTCTTC
cdr3_aa: CASSFRDRAYNEQFF

d_call: TRBD2
j_call: TRBJ2-7
v_call: TRBV7-2
clone_size: .
cdr3_nt: TGTGCCAGCAGCCTCCGGACTAGCGAATTAAACTACGAGCAGTACTTC
cdr3_aa: CASSLRTSELNYEQYF

d_call: TRBD2
j_call: TRBJ2-7
v_call: TRBV4-2
clone_size: .
cdr3_nt: TGTGCCAGCAGCCAAGAGTTAGCGGGAGGGTCCTCTTCCTACGAGCAGTACTTC
cdr3_aa: CASSQELAGGSSSYEQYF

d_call: .
j_call: TRBJ2-7
v_call: TRBV2
clone_size: .
cdr3_nt: TGTGCCAGCGTTTCGGGCGGGACCTACGAGCAGTACTTC
cdr3_aa: CASVSGGTYEQYF

d_call: .
j_call: TRBJ1-6
v_call: TRBV11-2
clone_size: .
cdr3_nt: TGTGCCAGCAGCGAGGTCGGGACAAGAGTTTTGTATTCACCCCTCCACTTT
cdr3_aa: CASSEVGTRVLYSPLHF

d_call: TRBD1
j_call: TRBJ1-2
v_call: TRBV9
clone_size: .
cdr3_nt: TGTGCCAGCAGCGAAGGACAGGGCATCTATGGCTACACCTTC
cdr3_aa: CASSEGQGIYGYTF

d_call: .
j_call: TRBJ1-1
v_call: TRBV27
clone_size: .
cdr3_nt: TGTGCCAGCACCCACGGGAGGGGTATGAACACTGAAGCTTTCTTT
cdr3_aa: CASTHGRGMNTEAFF

d_call: .
j_call: TRBJ1-5
v_call: TRBV30
clone_size: .
cdr3_nt: TGTGCCTGGAGCGGGGGGGGCGGGCAGCCCCAGCATTTT
cdr3_aa: CAWSGGGGQPQHF

d_call: TRBD1
j_call: TRBJ2-1
v_call: TRBV5-1
clone_size: .
cdr3_nt: TGCGCCAGCAGCTACCTATCGGACAGGGGGCGCCTCTACAATGAGCAGTTCTTC
cdr3_aa: CASSYLSDRGRLYNEQFF

d_call: .
j_call: TRBJ2-7
v_call: TRBV5-1
clone_size: .
cdr3_nt: TGCGCCAGCAGCTTGGGCGGACAAATCTACGAGCAGTACTTC
cdr3_aa: CASSLGGQIYEQYF

d_call: .
j_call: TRBJ1-5
v_call: TRBV29-1
clone_size: .
cdr3_nt: TGCAGCGTTGCCTCTTCTAGCAATCAGCCCCAGCATTTT
cdr3_aa: CSVASSSNQPQHF

d_call: TRBD2
j_call: TRBJ2-3
v_call: TRBV2
clone_size: .
cdr3_nt: TGTGCCAGCAAGACTAGCGGGGGGCCTAGCACAGATACGCAGTATTTT
cdr3_aa: CASKTSGGPSTDTQYF

d_call: .
j_call: TRBJ1-1
v_call: TRBV6-6
clone_size: .
cdr3_nt: TGTGCCATCTCGATTGAGGCCACTGAAGCTTTCTTT
cdr3_aa: CAISIEATEAFF

d_call: .
j_call: TRBJ1-1
v_call: TRBV6-5
clone_size: .
cdr3_nt: TGTGCCAGCAGTTCAACAGGGAACACTGAAGCTTTCTTT
cdr3_aa: CASSSTGNTEAFF

d_call: .
j_call: TRBJ2-2
v_call: TRBV15
clone_size: .
cdr3_nt: TGTGCCACCAGCAGAGATCGAGTTAACGAGGCGAACACCGGGGAGCTGTTTTTT
cdr3_aa: CATSRDRVNEANTGELFF

d_call: TRBD2
j_call: TRBJ2-1
v_call: TRBV11-3
clone_size: .
cdr3_nt: TGTGCCAGCAGCTTTCGGGGGGGGGTGAGGACTCGGGATGAGCAGTTCTTC
cdr3_aa: CASSFRGGVRTRDEQFF

d_call: TRBD1
j_call: TRBJ1-2
v_call: TRBV10-3
clone_size: once
cdr3_nt: TGTGCCATCAGTGGGACAGGTACCCTCTATGGCTACACCTTC
cdr3_aa: CAISGTGTLYGYTF

d_call: TRBD1
j_call: TRBJ1-1
v_call: TRBV9
clone_size: few
cdr3_nt: TGTGCCAGCAGCGTGGACAGGGGCTACACTGAAGCTTTCTTT
cdr3_aa: CASSVDRGYTEAFF

d_call: TRBD1
j_call: TRBJ1-2
v_call: TRBV18
clone_size: .
cdr3_nt: TGTGCCAGCTCACGGGACAGGGGTGTGCACACCTTC
cdr3_aa: CASSRDRGVHTF

d_call: .
j_call: TRBJ2-1
v_call: TRBV21-1
clone_size: once
cdr3_nt: TGTGCCAGCAGCATCGAAAGCGGGAGTTTAATGAATGAGCAGTTCTTC
cdr3_aa: CASSIESGSLMNEQFF

d_call: .
j_call: TRBJ2-4
v_call: TRBV5-4
clone_size: .
cdr3_nt: TGTGCCAGCAGCTTGGGGGGCCTTCGAGAAGACATTCAGTACTTC
cdr3_aa: CASSLGGLREDIQYF

d_call: TRBD1
j_call: TRBJ1-2
v_call: TRBV5-5
clone_size: .
cdr3_nt: TGTGCCAGCAGCTGGACAGGGGGCGGCTACACCTTC
cdr3_aa: CASSWTGGGYTF

d_call: .
j_call: TRBJ1-4
v_call: TRBV7-2
clone_size: once
cdr3_nt: TGTGCCAGCAGCTTATCACTAGGAAAACTGTTTTTT
cdr3_aa: CASSLSLGKLFF

d_call: TRBD1
j_call: TRBJ2-3
v_call: TRBV4-1
clone_size: .
cdr3_nt: TGCGCCAGCAGCCGCCTAGACAGGGGGGGCACAGATACGCAGTATTTT
cdr3_aa: CASSRLDRGGTDTQYF

d_call: TRBD1
j_call: TRBJ2-7
v_call: TRBV18
clone_size: .
cdr3_nt: TGTGCCAGCTCACCACAGACAGGGGACAACTCCGAGCAGTACTTC
cdr3_aa: CASSPQTGDNSEQYF

d_call: TRBD2
j_call: TRBJ2-3
v_call: TRBV7-3
clone_size: .
cdr3_nt: TGTGCCAGCAGCAACCTAGCGGGAAGGACAGATACGCAGTATTTT
cdr3_aa: CASSNLAGRTDTQYF

d_call: TRBD1
j_call: TRBJ2-7
v_call: TRBV6-5
clone_size: .
cdr3_nt: TGTGCCAGCAGACGGGACAGGGGACCCTCCTACGAGCAGTACTTC
cdr3_aa: CASRRDRGPSYEQYF

d_call: TRBD2
j_call: TRBJ2-1
v_call: TRBV13
clone_size: .
cdr3_nt: TGTGCCAGCAGCCTCCCTTCTAGCGGGTACGACAATGAGCAGTTCTTC
cdr3_aa: CASSLPSSGYDNEQFF

d_call: .
j_call: TRBJ2-4
v_call: TRBV4-2
clone_size: .
cdr3_nt: TGTGCCAGCAGCCAAGCGGGAATGACTCTTAAAAACATTCAGTACTTC
cdr3_aa: CASSQAGMTLKNIQYF

d_call: TRBD2
j_call: TRBJ2-7
v_call: TRBV28
clone_size: .
cdr3_nt: TGTGCCAGCAGCCCCGGGGGGGGTGGCAACGAGCAGTACTTC
cdr3_aa: CASSPGGGGNEQYF

d_call: .
j_call: TRBJ1-2
v_call: TRBV19
clone_size: .
cdr3_nt: TGTGCCAGTAGTATATCCATCCGGGGAAGCTATGGCTACACCTTC
cdr3_aa: CASSISIRGSYGYTF

d_call: .
j_call: TRBJ1-6
v_call: TRBV25-1
clone_size: .
cdr3_nt: TGTGCCAGCAGGAGGAATTCACCCCTCCACTTT
cdr3_aa: CASRRNSPLHF

d_call: .
j_call: TRBJ2-1
v_call: TRBV18
clone_size: .
cdr3_nt: TGTGCCAGCTCATTCCAGTCGGGTGAGCAGTTCTTC
cdr3_aa: CASSFQSGEQFF

d_call: .
j_call: TRBJ1-3
v_call: TRBV21-1
clone_size: .
cdr3_nt: TGTGCCAGCTCCCGGACAGGGGCGTGTAGAAACACCATATATTTT
cdr3_aa: CASSRTGACRNTIYF

d_call: TRBD2
j_call: TRBJ2-3
v_call: TRBV28
clone_size: once
cdr3_nt: TGTGCCAGACGCCTCTATCCGGGACTAAAGCAGTATTTT
cdr3_aa: CARRLYPGLKQYF

d_call: .
j_call: TRBJ1-3
v_call: TRBV6-1
clone_size: once
cdr3_nt: TGTGCCAGCAGTGTCCTAAGCGGGGGACGGAGCTCTGGAAACACCATATATTTT
cdr3_aa: CASSVLSGGRSSGNTIYF

d_call: .
j_call: TRBJ1-2
v_call: TRBV11-2
clone_size: .
cdr3_nt: TGTGCCAGCAGCTCCCAATTGGGACACGGCTACACCTTC
cdr3_aa: CASSSQLGHGYTF

d_call: .
j_call: TRBJ1-1
v_call: TRBV13
clone_size: few
cdr3_nt: TGTGCCAGCAGCTGGCGGGACACTGAAGCTTTCTTT
cdr3_aa: CASSWRDTEAFF

d_call: TRBD1
j_call: TRBJ2-7
v_call: TRBV19
clone_size: .
cdr3_nt: TGTGCCAGTAGTATACGGGACAGGTCCTACGAGCAGTACTTC
cdr3_aa: CASSIRDRSYEQYF

d_call: .
j_call: TRBJ2-7
v_call: TRBV25-1
clone_size: .
cdr3_nt: TGTGCCAGCAGTCGGAGTAGGGGGTCGTCCTACGAGCAGTACTTC
cdr3_aa: CASSRSRGSSYEQYF